The clone carrying this T cell receptor (beta chain) was observed a few times. Per the original data handling: The authors estimated nucleated cell counts from reference gene primer amplification. Profiled with immunoSEQ multiplex PCR; TCRdb holds only in-frame clones, not every one. The DNA was the basis for D and trimming; V, J and clone size are from that table. The table has roughly 200,000 clones, 83% seen once. This sample is part of a study of blood T cell repertoires in COVID-19. Across the whole study: COVID-19 samples from acute and convalescent phases originated in the United States, Italy and Spain. In each case, the material was cDNA or gDNA derived from T cells, B-cell-depleted T cells, or PBMCs.

The V segment lost 4 bases and the J segment 7 bases; nucleotides outside the gene matches: 5. The CDR3 loop spans 14 amino acids. The germline CDR1 and CDR2 sequences are SGHVS and FQNEAQ. This TCR derives from a woman aged 30 to 39 with COVID-19, enrolled during active disease. This chain uses TRBV7-8 with TRBJ1-4, with 8 positions matching TRBD1. The sample was peripheral blood. For the CDR3, the DNA is TGTGCCAGCAGCTCGCAGGGGGCGCGTGAAAAACTGTTTTTT. It specifies CASSSQGAREKLFF.